This entry features one T cell receptor beta chain sequence. Its antigen is still unknown. The sample comes from a study of T cell responses to AZD1222 COVID-19 vaccine. V was shortened by 4 bases and J by 6 bases, with 10 bases between the two germline ends. The length of the CDR3 is 14 residues. The germline gives CDR1 LGHDT, CDR2 YNNKEL (reference sequence). Study results and caveats: Sampling that yielded the repertoires occurred only after the peak T cell response. Clonal diversity was possibly underestimated, and the donors were mostly white British, with more females.

Profiling relied on immunoSEQ multiplex PCR, and the TCRdb table lists in-frame clones only, not all of them. The sample has about 220,000 clones; roughly 91% are singletons. This receptor was obtained from an adult in good health. This specimen was peripheral blood, taken on day 0 of MenACWY control vaccination. V usage is TRBV3-1 (or the pseudogene TRBV3-2) and J usage is TRBJ1-6; D is perhaps TRBD1 (5 bases). The CDR3 nucleotides read TGTGCCAGCAGCCCGGGGCTGGGTAATTCACCCCTCCACTTT. Its translation is CASSPGLGNSPLHF.